One sample yielded the 21 T cell receptor beta chains listed below, sequenced in a study of T cell responses to AZD1222 COVID-19 vaccine (dated by TCRdb to the early 2020s). The library relied on the immunoSEQ multiplex PCR assay. Imported from immuneACCESS, the table was reduced by TCRdb to in-frame sequences with V and J called. These copies leave out some clones; in studies compared against another copy, an unresolved V gene accounts for under half, and the cause of the remainder is not known. Within this sample are 140,000 to 150,000 clones, with 85% to 95% of them counted one time only. The ten largest clones take up less than 15% of the sample. The time point label here, explained by the study, means: sample from adult after SARS-CoV-2 infection, after symptom onset. Material: peripheral blood, obtained after recovery from COVID-19. These receptors were taken from an adult who had recovered from COVID-19.

V usage is TRBV10-3 and J usage is TRBJ1-3; D is unresolved. The CDR3 consists of 13 residues. Per the germline V gene, CDR1 is ENHRY and CDR2 is SYGVKD. V was trimmed by 6 bases and J by 2 bases, leaving 8 bases between them. The CDR3 is CAISPITGNTIYF. The DNA of the CDR3 is TGTGCCATCAGCCCGATAACTGGAAACACCATATATTTT.

The chain recombines TRBV28 with TRBJ2-7; 7 nucleotides align to TRBD1. V shed 5 bases, J shed 4 bases, and the junction held 11 bases outside the gene matches. Germline-derived CDR1 and CDR2 are MDHEN and SYDVKM. CDR3 length: 15 residues. CDR3 sequence reads: CASSQGEIARYEQYF. CDR3 coding DNA: TGTGCCAGCAGTCAGGGGGAGATAGCCAGGTACGAGCAGTACTTC.

The J gene is TRBJ2-1, the V gene TRBV7-9; D unresolved. Germline values: CDR1 SEHNR, CDR2 FQNEAQ (reference sequence). There are 14 residues in the CDR3. Trimming stripped 8 bases from V and 0 bases from J, with 11 bases between. The CDR3 sequence: CASGLEGSYNEQFF. CDR3 DNA sequence: TGTGCCAGCGGCCTGGAAGGCTCCTACAATGAGCAGTTCTTC.

The rearrangement uses TRBV3-1 (or the pseudogene TRBV3-2) and TRBJ2-5; D may be TRBD1 or TRBD2 (5 bases each). This CDR3 is built from 16 residues. V was clipped by 0 bases and J by 4 bases, with 15 bases between them. CDR1 and CDR2 from the germline V gene are LGHDT and YNNKEL (reference sequence). The CDR3 bases are TGTGCCAGCAGCCAAGATGAAAGGGACGGTTTAGAGACCCAGTACTTC. Its translation is CASSQDERDGLETQYF.

The chain employs TRBV7-9 and TRBJ2-7; D gene uncertain. Germline CDR1 SEHNR, CDR2 FQNEAQ (reference sequence). The CDR3 has 16 amino acids. V was shortened by 1 base and J by 0 bases, with 13 bases between the two germline ends. CDR3 loop: CASSLGYGANSYEQYF. The DNA of the CDR3 is TGTGCCAGCAGCTTAGGGTACGGCGCCAACTCCTACGAGCAGTACTTC.

The chain carries TRBV21-1 and TRBJ2-7; the D segment call TRBD1 is taken from the table without a DNA check. TRBV21-1 is a documented pseudogene. The CDR3 is 20 amino acids. CDR3 DNA sequence: TGTGCCAGCAGATTATACCGGGACAGGGGGCTCGCGGGAGATTTTTACGAGCAGTACTTC. This sequence encodes CASRLYRDRGLAGDFYEQYF.

The J gene is TRBJ2-1, the V gene TRBV7-3, with 10 bases aligning to TRBD2. The CDR3 length is 15 residues. J was trimmed by 6 bases and V by 5 bases; bases with no gene match: 7. Germline V gives CDR1 SGHTA, CDR2 FQGTGA. This CDR3 reads CASSQGLAQINEQFF. DNA for the CDR3: TGTGCCAGCAGCCAGGGACTAGCGCAGATCAATGAGCAGTTCTTC.

The chain has TRBV27 and TRBJ2-7; D assignment may be TRBD1 or TRBD2 (7 bases each). Trimming cost V 5 bases and J 4 bases, with 12 bases left between them. The CDR3 runs 13 residues. In germline, CDR1 is MNHEY, CDR2 SMNVEV (reference sequence). The CDR3 spells CASSRGDRYEQYF. In DNA form, the CDR3 reads TGTGCCAGCAGTCGGGGGGACAGATACGAGCAGTACTTC.

The chain carries TRBV18 and TRBJ2-1, with D perhaps matching TRBD1 (5 bases). Germline V gene data show CDR1 as KGHSH and CDR2 as LQKENI. Trimming removed 5 bases at V and 2 bases at J, with 13 bases between. This CDR3 is 15 amino acids long. The CDR3 protein is CASSYPGLTYNEQFF. CDR3 nucleotide sequence: TGTGCCAGCTCATATCCAGGGCTAACCTACAATGAGCAGTTCTTC. The full variable domain, in which reference TRBV18 and TRBJ2-1 provide the parts outside the CDR3, is NAGVMQNPRHLVRRRGQEARLRCSPMKGHSHVYWYRQLPEEGLKFMVYLQKENIIDESGMPKERFSAEFPKEGPSILRIQQVVRGDSAAYFCASSYPGLTYNEQFFGPGTRLTVL.

This chain joins TRBV6-5 and TRBJ2-7; a possible D gene is TRBD2 (6 bases). CDR1 and CDR2 (germline): MNHEY, SVGAGI. The CDR3 covers 16 residues. The V end lost 3 bases, the J end lost 2 bases, and 17 bases lay between the germline ends. This chain's CDR3 is CASSYSRTGSAYEQYF. CDR3 coding DNA: TGTGCCAGCAGTTATTCTCGGACCGGGAGTGCCTACGAGCAGTACTTC.

This clone has a handful of counts. The chain uses TRBV10-3 and TRBJ1-1; D perhaps matches TRBD1 (5 bases). Trimming removed 7 bases from V and 3 bases from J, with 12 bases in between. Germline CDR1 is ENHRY and CDR2 is SYGVKD. The CDR3 extends over 13 amino acids. CDR3 nucleotide sequence: TGTGCCATCAACGGACAAGGGGACACTGAAGCTTTCTTT. Its translation: CAINGQGDTEAFF.

The genes are TRBV5-1 and TRBJ2-5, with TRBD2 matching over 12 bases. This CDR3 contains 15 residues. Trimming at V came to 5 bases and at J to 5 bases, leaving 7 bases not matched to a gene. Germline CDR1 and CDR2: SGHRS and YFSETQ. The CDR3: CASRSTSGSGETQYF. The CDR3 DNA sequence: TGCGCCAGCAGATCGACTAGCGGGAGTGGGGAGACCCAGTACTTC.

The CDR3 here is CASSLSGAVGFLTDTQYF. The CDR3 DNA reads TGTGCCAGCAGCTTATCCGGCGCCGTGGGGTTTTTGACAGATACGCAGTATTTT. The chain couples TRBV7-3 to TRBJ2-3; D gene ambiguous. Germline CDR1 SGHTA, CDR2 FQGTGA. The ends were cut back, 2 bases at V and 3 bases at J, with 21 bases in the middle. The CDR3 is made up of 18 amino acids. The full variable domain, its missing parts supplied by reference TRBV7-3 and TRBJ2-3, is GAGVSQTPSNKVTEKGKYVELRCDPISGHTALYWYRQSLGQGPEFLIYFQGTGAADDSGLPNDRFFAVRPEGSVSTLKIQRTERGDSAVYLCASSLSGAVGFLTDTQYFGPGTRLTVL.

This clone appeared once. Here the CDR3 DNA reads TGTGCCAGCAGCCCCCCCGGGACAGCCCTCAATGAGCAGTTCTTC. The encoded protein is CASSPPGTALNEQFF. The chain recombines TRBV5-4 with TRBJ2-1; 7 bases match TRBD1. V shed 4 bases, J shed 6 bases, and the junction held 10 bases outside the gene matches. CDR1 is SGHNT and CDR2 is YYREEE in the germline V gene (reference sequence). This CDR3 has 15 residues. Supplemented by reference TRBV5-4 and TRBJ2-1, the full variable domain reads ETGVTQSPTHLIKTRGQQVTLRCSSQSGHNTVSWYQQALGQGPQFIFQYYREEENGRGNFPPRFSGLQFPNYSSELNVNALELDDSALYLCASSPPGTALNEQFFGPGTRLTVL.

The chain carries TRBV7-8 and TRBJ2-4; D ambiguous. Trimming pared 1 base from V and 3 bases from J, leaving 7 bases between. Germline V gene data show CDR1 as SGHVS and CDR2 as FQNEAQ. This CDR3 has 14 residues. CDR3 DNA: TGTGCCAGCAGCTTAGGTCCATACAAAAACATTCAGTACTTC. Its translation: CASSLGPYKNIQYF.

The J gene is TRBJ2-1, the V gene TRBV3-1 (or the pseudogene TRBV3-2); D may be TRBD2 (5 bases). Germline V lookup: CDR1 LGHDT, CDR2 YNNKEL (reference sequence). The CDR3 is made up of 15 amino acids. V was shortened by 0 bases and J by 0 bases, with 6 bases between the two germline ends. This chain's CDR3 is CASSQDSDSYNEQFF. The CDR3 nucleotides read TGTGCCAGCAGCCAAGATAGCGACTCCTACAATGAGCAGTTCTTC.

V and J are TRBV14 and TRBJ1-5; D gene uncertain. The V end was cut by 4 bases, the J end by 6 bases, with 10 bases between. This CDR3 has 13 amino acids. The germline V gene encodes CDR1 SGHDN and CDR2 FVKESK. CDR3 bases: TGTGCCAGCAGCCTTGGGCCTAGTCAGCCCCAGCATTTT. It is translated as CASSLGPSQPQHF.

On this clone: At one of its ends the junction is not consistent with the germline gene, which may arise from a read error. This rearrangement joins TRBV4-1 to TRBJ1-5; no reliable D call. Germline CDR1 and CDR2: MGHRA and YSYEKL. The CDR3 is made up of 15 amino acids. CDR3 nucleotides: TGCGCCAGCAGCGAAGAGTGGCAGTCGCATCAGCCCCAGCATTTT. Encoded protein: CASSEEWQSHQPQHF.

The chain uses TRBV7-9 and TRBJ2-1; D unclear. The CDR3 covers 12 residues. Trimming pared 2 bases from V and 6 bases from J, leaving 5 bases between. In germline, CDR1 is SEHNR, CDR2 FQNEAQ (reference sequence). The CDR3: CASSLSGNEQFF. CDR3 DNA sequence: TGTGCCAGCAGCTTAAGTGGCAATGAGCAGTTCTTC.

V is TRBV28 and J is TRBJ1-2, with TRBD1 identical over 7 bases. CDR1 is MDHEN, CDR2 SYDVKM, per germline. The CDR3 extends over 17 amino acids. V lost 3 bases and J lost 1; bases outside the gene matches: 11. CDR3 sequence reads: CASSLDTGAPGNYGYTF. As DNA, the CDR3 is TGTGCCAGCAGTTTGGATACAGGGGCCCCCGGTAACTATGGCTACACCTTC.

This chain uses TRBV6-5 with TRBJ1-2; TRBD1 might be the D (5 bases). V dropped 7 bases and J dropped 4 bases, with 13 bases sitting between them. The germline gives CDR1 MNHEY, CDR2 SVGAGI. The CDR3 covers 13 residues. CDR3 coding DNA: TGTGCCAGCAAAGCGGGGCATCCCTATGGCTACACCTTC. It translates to CASKAGHPYGYTF.